The following is a TCR beta chain sequence with its context. The entry originates in a study of blood T cell repertoires in COVID-19. Participant age was roughly 18 to 100 years, and participants resided in 20 to 30 US areas. Per the authors' pipeline: Amplification of reference gene primers was used by the study to estimate nucleated cell counts. Data came from immunoSEQ multiplex PCR; TCRdb stores just in-frame clones and leaves some out. The D gene and trimming were derived from the DNA, and the V and J assignments and clone size from that table. The table lists around 430,000 clones, 80% to 90% of them singletons. CDR1 is LGHNA, CDR2 YSLEER, per germline. Trimming cost V 0 bases and J 7 bases; bases outside gene matches: 8. This CDR3 region has 16 residues.

This sequence joins TRBV4-3 and TRBJ2-1, with 8 bases fitting TRBD2. The origin of this receptor is a woman aged 50 to 60 who had recovered from COVID-19. Material: PBMCs or T cells enriched from blood (not recorded which). The CDR3, as DNA: TGCGCCAGCAGCCAAGAAAGGGGCCCGGGGGGGAATGAGCAGTTCTTC. Its translation is CASSQERGPGGNEQFF.